This T cell receptor beta chain was sequenced during a study of metastatic and nonmetastatic thyroid tumors. Study details: From malignant and benign thyroid patients, repertoires in blood and in tumor or nodule tissue were compared.

The CDR3 is 14 amino acids. V lost 0 bases, J lost 7 bases, and 12 bases lay in between. In germline, CDR1 is MNHEY, CDR2 SVGAGI. This clone rates as medium-sized. The antigen is undetermined. Every patient was untreated before thyroid surgery. In the authors' methods: Construction of a distant-metastasis classifier for papillary thyroid cancer relied on CDR3 differences across clinicopathological groups. TCRdb ran MiXCR on the PCR reads. These V and J calls derive from TCRdb rather than the authors' analysis. The profile covers over 25,000 clones, with around 15% appearing a single time and 4% to 5% taken by the ten largest. Study results and caveats: As reported, TCR beta diversity in blood and tumor was significantly higher in malignant thyroid tumors than in benign nodules.

The clonotype comes from a female donor with papillary thyroid cancer or a benign thyroid nodule (not recorded which). Some clones in this sample may be carry-over from other donors' samples. Source material: blood. This chain uses TRBV6-5 with TRBJ1-1; D may be TRBD1 (5 bases). CDR3 sequence reads: CASSYSTGTLEAFF. The CDR3 DNA sequence: TGTGCCAGCAGTTACTCTACGGGGACCCTTGAAGCTTTCTTT.